This TCR beta chain was captured in a study of neurological immune-mediated disorders. Turning to the study itself: Of the approximately 35 patients who had multiple sclerosis, around 31 had the relapsing-remitting form and 3 had the secondary progressive form.

Study conclusions and caveats: When the repertoires were grouped phylogenetically, those of 18 of the 34 multiple sclerosis patients came together in a single cluster of related CDR3 sequences, which points to a possible repertoire-level signature.

Ten or more counts support this clonotype. Its specificity is unknown. TCRdb re-called the 5' RACE reads with MiXCR, one entry per CDR3 protein. The sample records approximately 60,000 distinct CDR3 sequences, about 4% being singletons. The sequenced sample was PBMCs. This receptor was identified in a man aged 50-59 years with multiple sclerosis.

Here the CDR3 reads CASSENLRQAVGAFF. The CDR3 region has the DNA TGTGCCAGCAGCGAAAACCTAAGACAGGCCGTCGGAGCTTTCTTT. This sequence joins TRBV7-9 and TRBJ1-1; D might be TRBD1 (6 bases). With 5 bases removed from V and 10 bases from J, the gap between germline ends came to 23 bases. CDR1 and CDR2 from the germline V gene are SEHNR and FQNEAQ (reference sequence). This CDR3 contains 15 residues.